The rows below give T cell receptor beta chains drawn from one sample of a study of OX40 agonist ivuxolimab in advanced cancers. Clones were read by immunoSEQ multiplex PCR, and TCRdb kept only the in-frame ones, dropping some. The table includes approximately 60,000 clones, roughly 90% detected once. The sample consisted of CD4+ or CD8+ T cells sorted from blood, taken in a trial of the OX40 agonist ivuxolimab. The receptors originated from an adult with an advanced solid tumor such as melanoma, head and neck, liver or kidney cancer. Each CDR3 is given with its conserved first and last residue. A D gene is named only where the DNA matches it firmly. Expanded clones are given a class, and other clones once, few, many or no size at all.

j_call v_call d_call clone_size cdr3_aa cdr3_nt
TRBJ1-1 TRBV7-9 - - CASSHPRGGTEAFF TGTGCCAGCAGCCACCCCAGGGGAGGCACTGAAGCTTTCTTT
TRBJ1-1 TRBV11-3 - - CASSLELSRAAMNTEAFF TGTGCCAGCAGCTTAGAATTATCGCGAGCAGCCATGAACACTGAAGCTTTCTTT
TRBJ2-5 TRBV5-4 TRBD1 once CASSSKLQGEETQYF TGTGCCAGCAGTTCTAAACTACAGGGGGAAGAGACCCAGTACTTC
TRBJ2-2 TRBV19 TRBD1 few CASSILVGQGGELFF TGTGCCAGTAGTATCTTGGTGGGACAGGGAGGGGAGCTGTTTTTT
TRBJ1-6 TRBV6-5 TRBD1 once CASSPDRDYNSPLHF TGTGCCAGCAGCCCGGACAGGGACTATAATTCACCCCTCCACTTT
TRBJ2-3 TRBV6-1 - - CASSPGQNTDTQYF TGTGCCAGCAGCCCTGGACAGAACACAGATACGCAGTATTTT
TRBJ2-5 TRBV4-1 TRBD2 - CASSQRGGLETQYF TGCGCCAGCAGCCAACGCGGGGGACTGGAGACCCAGTACTTC
TRBJ2-2 TRBV6-5 TRBD1 - CASSGGQGNTGELFF TGTGCCAGCAGTGGGGGACAGGGGAACACCGGGGAGCTGTTTTTT
TRBJ1-1 TRBV2 - - CASLANGGGSEAFF TGTGCCAGTCTGGCCAACGGGGGAGGATCTGAAGCTTTCTTT
TRBJ2-3 TRBV30 - - CAWRNSGSTDTQYF TGTGCCTGGAGAAACAGCGGGAGCACAGATACGCAGTATTTT
TRBJ2-3 TRBV5-1 - - CASSLGESWGDTQYF TGCGCCAGCAGCTTGGGGGAATCTTGGGGAGATACGCAGTATTTT
TRBJ2-1 TRBV6-1 TRBD2 - CATKGLAFTNEQFF TGTGCCACCAAGGGACTAGCGTTTACGAATGAGCAGTTCTTC
TRBJ2-7 TRBV5-1 - - CASSLDEGSTFGEQYF TGCGCCAGCAGCTTGGATGAGGGCTCAACCTTCGGGGAGCAGTACTTC
TRBJ2-3 TRBV19 - - CASKLRTGTDTQYF TGTGCCAGTAAATTGCGGACCGGCACAGATACGCAGTATTTT
TRBJ2-4 TRBV2 TRBD2 once CASRSRGAGEGHIQYF TGTGCCAGCAGATCCCGCGGAGCGGGAGAAGGCCACATTCAGTACTTC
TRBJ2-1 TRBV25-1 - - CASSENLGQINEQFF TGTGCCAGCAGTGAAAATCTGGGGCAGATCAATGAGCAGTTCTTC
TRBJ2-2 TRBV6-1 - - CASSEVGTGPPNTGELFF TGTGCCAGCAGTGAAGTTGGAACAGGGCCCCCGAACACCGGGGAGCTGTTTTTT
TRBJ1-2 TRBV5-1 TRBD1 few CASRTDREENYGYTF TGCGCCAGCAGGACGGACAGGGAAGAGAACTATGGCTACACCTTC
TRBJ2-1 TRBV23-1 - once CASSRQSGTTRGQFF TGCGCCAGCAGCCGACAGTCCGGGACGACCCGTGGGCAGTTCTTC
TRBJ2-5 TRBV19 - - CASTVRRGETQYF TGTGCCAGTACGGTTCGGAGGGGAGAGACCCAGTACTTC
TRBJ1-1 TRBV29-1 - once CSVGLNTEAFF TGCAGCGTGGGTTTGAACACTGAAGCTTTCTTT
TRBJ2-2 TRBV6-5 - - CASSSKFEGGELFF TGTGCCAGCAGTTCCAAATTCGAGGGTGGGGAGCTGTTTTTT
TRBJ2-7 TRBV19 TRBD2 - CASTLRGASGTNTGEQYF TGTGCCAGTACCCTCCGAGGGGCTAGCGGGACCAACACGGGGGAGCAGTACTTC
TRBJ1-3 TRBV30 - - CAWSIRAGGNTIYF TGTGCCTGGAGTATAAGGGCGGGGGGAAACACCATATATTTT
TRBJ1-5 TRBV6-5 TRBD1 once CASSSRQGANQPQHF TGTGCCAGCAGTTCCCGACAGGGGGCGAATCAGCCCCAGCATTTT